The 20 T cell receptor beta chains reported below all come from one sample, sequenced in a study of blood T cell repertoires in COVID-19. Measured with immunoSEQ multiplex PCR; TCRdb has only the in-frame clones, and not every one. The sample has roughly 67,000 clones; around 74% are singletons. What was sequenced was peripheral blood. These receptors were collected from a woman in her 50s with active or convalescent COVID-19.

This clone has a handful of counts. The chain links TRBV29-1 to TRBJ2-7; no reliable D call. The CDR3 covers 15 residues. Trimming left V 2 bases short and J 1 base short, with 15 bases between. The V gene's germline CDR1 is SQVTM and CDR2 ANQGSEA. For the CDR3, the DNA is TGCAGCGTTGAACTTGAGCGAAAGGCTTCCTACGAGCAGTACTTC. It is translated as CSVELERKASYEQYF.

The V gene is TRBV5-1, the J gene TRBJ1-2; weak D call: TRBD1 (5 bases). This CDR3 is built from 15 residues. Germline values: CDR1 SGHRS, CDR2 YFSETQ. Trimming left V 0 bases short and J 7 bases short, with 16 bases between. The CDR3 DNA reads TGCGCCAGCAGCTTGGAGGGGTCTGACCCTGGTGGCTACACCTTC. Its translation is CASSLEGSDPGGYTF. The full variable domain, with the rest looked up from reference TRBV5-1 and TRBJ1-2, is KAGVTQTPRYLIKTRGQQVTLSCSPISGHRSVSWYQQTPGQGLQFLFEYFSETQRNKGNFPGRFSGRQFSNSRSEMNVSTLELGDSALYLCASSLEGSDPGGYTFGSGTRLTVV.

The chain carries TRBV2 and TRBJ1-2; 7 bases agree with TRBD1. Germline CDR1 and CDR2: SNHLY and FYNNEI. The CDR3 is made up of 14 amino acids. The V and J ends lost 1 base and 5 bases, in that order; junction bases with no gene match: 4. CDR3 region: CASSEGWTGYGYTF. In nucleotides, the CDR3 is TGTGCCAGCAGTGAAGGGTGGACAGGATATGGCTACACCTTC.

The chain uses TRBV11-2 and TRBJ2-7; D is possibly TRBD2 (6 bases). Germline CDR1 is SGHAT and CDR2 is FQNNGV. Trimming took off 2 bases at V and 4 bases at J, with 9 bases between the two ends. The CDR3 has 13 amino acids. The CDR3 DNA reads as TGTGCCAGCAGCTTACAGACTAGTTACGAGCAGTACTTC. Translation gives CASSLQTSYEQYF.

The rearrangement links TRBV7-9 to TRBJ2-3; D unresolved. Per germline, CDR1 SEHNR and CDR2 FQNEAQ (reference sequence). V was cut by 2 bases and J by 4 bases, with 4 bases left in between. CDR3 length equals 12 residues. The CDR3 reads CASSLSADTQYF. The CDR3 DNA follows: TGTGCCAGCAGCTTATCAGCAGATACGCAGTATTTT.

This clone has a handful of counts. The chain employs TRBV5-4 and TRBJ2-1; 12 nucleotides match TRBD2. V shed 4 bases and J 0 bases; nucleotides not matched to a gene: 2. Germline-derived CDR1 and CDR2 are SGHNT and YYREEE (reference sequence). The CDR3 totals 16 residues. CDR3 region: CASSPTSGSSYNEQFF. DNA for the CDR3: TGTGCCAGCAGCCCGACTAGCGGGAGCTCCTACAATGAGCAGTTCTTC.

This chain connects TRBV19 to TRBJ1-2, with D possibly matching TRBD1 (6 bases). Trimming removed 8 bases at V and 1 base at J, with 14 bases between. From germline, CDR1 is LNHDA and CDR2 SQIVND (reference sequence). CDR3 length equals 14 residues. The CDR3 bases are TGTGCCAGTTCACGGACAGCTTTTAACTATGGCTACACCTTC. The encoded protein is CASSRTAFNYGYTF.

The chain recombines TRBV19 with TRBJ1-1, with TRBD1 matching 8 bases. In germline, CDR1 is LNHDA, CDR2 SQIVND (reference sequence). The CDR3 is made up of 16 amino acids. J lost 1 base, V lost 3 bases, and 7 bases had no gene match. This CDR3 is CASSIRTGWGNTEAFF. The CDR3 bases are TGTGCCAGTAGTATCCGGACAGGGTGGGGGAACACTGAAGCTTTCTTT.

This rearrangement joins TRBV20-1 to TRBJ1-1, with D uncertain. The CDR3 loop spans 11 amino acids. The V end lost 0 bases, the J end lost 11 bases, and 10 bases lay between the germline ends. Germline V gives CDR1 DFQATT, CDR2 SNEGSKA (reference sequence). The CDR3 DNA sequence: TGCAGTGCTAGAGATACGGGGAGGGCTTTCTTT. Translation gives CSARDTGRAFF.

In this sample, this clone turned up once. The chain combines TRBV4-3 with TRBJ2-3, with D perhaps matching TRBD1 (6 bases). V lost 0 bases and J 2 bases, leaving 15 bases between the germline ends. This CDR3 has 17 amino acids. Per the germline V gene, CDR1 is LGHNA and CDR2 is YSLEER. The CDR3, as DNA: TGCGCCAGCAGCCAAGATCCCCAGGGGCCCTACACAGATACGCAGTATTTT. Translating it yields CASSQDPQGPYTDTQYF.

The rearrangement links TRBV5-4 to TRBJ1-1; 7 bases map to TRBD1. V was clipped by 1 base and J by 5 bases; unmatched bases: 5. There are 14 residues in the CDR3. Looked up from germline, CDR1 is SGHNT and CDR2 is YYREEE (reference sequence). CDR3 region: CASSLNRGGTEAFF. The CDR3 DNA reads TGTGCCAGCAGCTTGAACAGGGGTGGAACTGAAGCTTTCTTT.

The rearrangement uses TRBV25-1 and TRBJ2-2; D call uncertain. Germline V gene sequence: CDR1 MGHDK, CDR2 SYGVNS. The length of the CDR3 is 15 residues. Trimming cost V 1 base and J 4 bases, with 10 bases left between them. In DNA form, the CDR3 reads TGTGCCAGCAGTGAATGGAAGACTGGCACCGGGGAGCTGTTTTTT. This codes for CASSEWKTGTGELFF.

The chain carries TRBV10-3 and TRBJ2-7; 9 bases fit TRBD1. The length of the CDR3 is 14 residues. Germline assignment: CDR1 ENHRY and CDR2 SYGVKD. Trimming took 6 bases from V and 2 from J; bases not matched to a gene: 5. CDR3 sequence: CAIRSGTGTYEQYF. CDR3 coding DNA: TGTGCCATCAGATCCGGGACAGGGACCTACGAGCAGTACTTC.

V usage is TRBV3-1 (or the pseudogene TRBV3-2) and J usage is TRBJ2-7; the D gene is possibly TRBD2 (5 bases). The CDR3 loop spans 13 amino acids. Trimming stripped 3 bases from V and 7 bases from J, with 13 bases between. Looked up from germline, CDR1 is LGHDT and CDR2 is YNNKEL (reference sequence). The CDR3 nucleotides read TGTGCCAGCAGCCACGCCAGCGGAGCAGAGCAGTACTTC. Translating it yields CASSHASGAEQYF.

This rearrangement joins TRBV20-1 to TRBJ1-2, with 9 bases that match TRBD1. The trim removed 3 bases at V and 2 bases at J, leaving 1 base unmatched. Germline CDR1 is DFQATT and CDR2 is SNEGSKA (reference sequence). The CDR3 extends over 13 amino acids. In DNA, the CDR3 is TGCAGTGCTAGTGGGACAGGGAACTATGGCTACACCTTC. This gives the protein CSASGTGNYGYTF.

This chain links TRBV6-5 with TRBJ1-1; D uncertain. Germline lookup yields CDR1 MNHEY and CDR2 SVGAGI. The CDR3 spans 13 residues. Trimming shortened V by 7 bases and J by 1 base, and 10 bases separated the two germline ends. The CDR3 DNA is TGTGCCAGCACTAGAACACAGAACACTGAAGCTTTCTTT. Translated, it gives CASTRTQNTEAFF.

This clone turned up a few times. This chain links TRBV7-2 with TRBJ2-3; TRBD2 matches at 11 bases. Germline CDR1 reads SGHTA; CDR2 reads FQGNSA. V lost 1 base and J lost 0; bases outside the gene matches: 6. This CDR3 comprises 18 residues. CDR3 amino acids: CASSLGTSGPPSTDTQYF. CDR3 in DNA: TGTGCCAGCAGCTTAGGGACTAGCGGGCCACCTAGCACAGATACGCAGTATTTT. Using reference TRBV7-2 and TRBJ2-3 for the parts outside the CDR3, the full variable domain is GAGVSQSPSNKVTEKGKDVELRCDPISGHTALYWYRQSLGQGLEFLIYFQGNSAPDKSGLPSDRFSAERTGGSVSTLTIQRTQQEDSAVYLCASSLGTSGPPSTDTQYFGPGTRLTVL.

The chain is built from TRBV27 and TRBJ2-7; D gene ambiguous. The CDR3 is 13 amino acids. The ends were cut back, 3 bases at V and 6 bases at J, with 12 bases in the middle. Per the germline V gene, CDR1 is MNHEY and CDR2 is SMNVEV (reference sequence). CDR3 region: CASSFQETSEQYF. CDR3 DNA sequence: TGTGCCAGCAGTTTCCAGGAAACCTCCGAGCAGTACTTC.

This sequence joins TRBV5-4 and TRBJ1-2; D not resolved. The CDR3 covers 16 residues. The V and J ends lost 4 bases and 3 bases respectively, with 19 bases between them. In germline, CDR1 is SGHNT, CDR2 YYREEE (reference sequence). The CDR3 DNA is TGTGCCAGCAGCGAAGAAGCTACCTCCTCCTACTATGGCTACACCTTC. It codes for CASSEEATSSYYGYTF.

The chain is built from TRBV11-2 and TRBJ2-3, with 9 nucleotides matching TRBD2. The CDR3 spans 15 residues. CDR1 is SGHAT, CDR2 FQNNGV, per germline. V gave up 5 bases and J gave up 2 bases; unmatched junction bases: 5. The CDR3 loop is CASSALAGNTDTQYF. CDR3 in DNA: TGTGCCAGCAGCGCCCTAGCGGGAAACACAGATACGCAGTATTTT.